These 14 T cell receptor beta chains were sequenced from one sample in a study of T cell responses to AZD1222 COVID-19 vaccine. Sequenced by immunoSEQ multiplex PCR; TCRdb stores in-frame clones only, minus some. This table holds more than 110,000 clones, 70% to 90% found once. The specimen was peripheral blood, collected on day 0 of AZD1222 vaccination. The receptors shown here come from an adult in good health.

At least ten counts were recorded for this clone. V and J are TRBV7-2 and TRBJ2-7, with 7 bases identical to TRBD1. The CDR3 is made up of 15 amino acids. V shed 0 bases, J shed 3 bases, and the junction held 5 bases outside the gene matches. From germline, CDR1 is SGHTA and CDR2 FQGNSA. DNA of the CDR3: TGTGCCAGCAGCTTAGCGGAGACAGGGTTCTACGAGCAGTACTTC. Protein sequence: CASSLAETGFYEQYF. Variable domain in full (rest from reference TRBV7-2 and TRBJ2-7): GAGVSQSPSNKVTEKGKDVELRCDPISGHTALYWYRQSLGQGLEFLIYFQGNSAPDKSGLPSDRFSAERTGGSVSTLTIQRTQQEDSAVYLCASSLAETGFYEQYFGPGTRLTVT.

The count of this clone is one. The rearrangement joins TRBV2 to TRBJ1-5; no reliable D call. Trimming cost V 4 bases and J 5 bases, with 9 bases left between them. CDR3 length equals 13 residues. CDR1 is SNHLY, CDR2 FYNNEI, per germline. The chain's CDR3 is CASSGVGDQPQHF. DNA for the CDR3: TGTGCCAGCAGTGGGGTGGGAGATCAGCCCCAGCATTTT. The complete variable domain, with remaining parts taken from reference TRBV2 and TRBJ1-5, reads EPEVTQTPSHQVTQMGQEVILRCVPISNHLYFYWYRQILGQKVEFLVSFYNNEISEKSEIFDDQFSVERPDGSNFTLKIRSTKLEDSAMYFCASSGVGDQPQHFGDGTRLSIL.

This chain's CDR3 is CATGLAALQYF. CDR3 DNA sequence: TGTGCCACCGGACTAGCGGCCCTTCAGTACTTC. The chain links TRBV10-3 to TRBJ2-5; 10 bases map to TRBD2. The V segment lost 10 bases and the J segment 11 bases; nucleotides outside the gene matches: 7. CDR3 length: 11 amino acids. Germline CDR1 reads ENHRY; CDR2 reads SYGVKD.

The V gene is TRBV15, the J gene TRBJ2-5; D ambiguous. CDR1 LNHNV and CDR2 YYDKDF come from the germline V gene (reference sequence). CDR3 length: 13 amino acids. V lost 2 bases to trimming and J lost 1 base, with 5 bases between them. This CDR3 is CATSRHIQETQYF. As DNA, the CDR3 is TGTGCCACCAGCAGACACATCCAAGAGACCCAGTACTTC.

This rearrangement joins TRBV7-8 to TRBJ1-5; possible D gene TRBD1, 5 bases. This CDR3 is built from 13 residues. V was shortened by 8 bases and J by 5 bases, with 13 bases between the two germline ends. Per the germline V gene, CDR1 is SGHVS and CDR2 is FQNEAQ. CDR3 loop: CASGAGSYQPQHF. CDR3 coding DNA: TGTGCCAGCGGGGCAGGGTCGTATCAGCCCCAGCATTTT.

The chain recombines TRBV9 with TRBJ2-5; D is ambiguous. This CDR3 is built from 12 residues. In germline, CDR1 is SGDLS, CDR2 YYNGEE. V was trimmed by 2 bases and J by 5 bases, leaving 7 bases between them. The chain's CDR3 is CASSVGRETQYF. CDR3 sequence (DNA): TGTGCCAGCAGCGTTGGGCGGGAGACCCAGTACTTC.

Regarding this clone: An end of the junction does not agree with germline; a read error may underlie this. The rearrangement joins TRBV5-1 to TRBJ2-7; 13 nucleotides align to TRBD2. The CDR3 runs to 18 residues. CDR1 is SGHRS, CDR2 YFSETQ, per germline. CDR3: CASSGGLAGPSRSDEQYF. CDR3 bases: TGCGCCAGCAGCGGGGGACTAGCGGGGCCTTCCCGCTCCGACGAGCAGTACTTC.

The chain is built from TRBV5-6 and TRBJ2-1, with 7 positions matching TRBD2. Germline V gives CDR1 SGHDT, CDR2 YYEEEE. V was clipped by 0 bases and J by 1 base; unmatched bases: 7. CDR3 size: 17 residues. The CDR3 sequence: CASSLGWGGSSYNEQFF. CDR3 nucleotides: TGTGCCAGCAGCTTGGGGTGGGGAGGGTCGTCCTACAATGAGCAGTTCTTC. Full variable domain (rest looked up from reference TRBV5-6 and TRBJ2-1): DAGVTQSPTHLIKTRGQQVTLRCSPKSGHDTVSWYQQALGQGPQFIFQYYEEEERQRGNFPDRFSGHQFPNYSSELNVNALLLGDSALYLCASSLGWGGSSYNEQFFGPGTRLTVL.

The CDR3 nucleotides read TGTGCCAGCAGCTTAAGGGCTGGGGACATTGAAGCTTTCTTT. Protein product: CASSLRAGDIEAFF. The V gene is TRBV7-2, the J gene TRBJ1-1, with D perhaps matching TRBD1 (6 bases). Germline CDR1 SGHTA, CDR2 FQGNSA. V gave up 2 bases and J gave up 7 bases, with 14 bases separating them. This CDR3 is built from 14 residues.

The chain is built from TRBV10-3 and TRBJ2-1, with 9 nucleotides matching TRBD2. This CDR3 has 15 residues. CDR1 is ENHRY, CDR2 SYGVKD, per germline. J gave up 9 bases and V 3 bases, and 9 bases lay outside the gene matches. The CDR3 here is CAISDVAGGDPEQFF. The CDR3 region has the DNA TGTGCCATCAGTGACGTTGCGGGAGGGGATCCTGAGCAGTTCTTC.

The gene calls are TRBV6-5 and TRBJ1-1, with D maybe TRBD1 (5 bases). The CDR3 length is 13 residues. Between the trimmed V and J ends, which lost 2 bases and 5 bases, there was a span of 9 bases. CDR1 and CDR2 (germline): MNHEY, SVGAGI. The CDR3 loop is CASSYPGGTEAFF. The CDR3 DNA sequence: TGTGCCAGCAGTTACCCTGGGGGGACTGAAGCTTTCTTT.

In its sample, this clone was seen a few times. The chain links TRBV27 to TRBJ1-5; D unresolved. In germline, CDR1 is MNHEY, CDR2 SMNVEV (reference sequence). Deletions cut 0 bases from V and 2 bases from J, with 14 bases between. The CDR3 loop spans 17 amino acids. The CDR3 protein is CASSLSFGSRGNQPQHF. CDR3 in DNA: TGTGCCAGCAGTTTATCGTTTGGGTCGCGGGGCAATCAGCCCCAGCATTTT.

V usage is TRBV9 and J usage is TRBJ2-7; 9 nucleotides align to TRBD2. The CDR3 is made up of 14 amino acids. V lost 4 bases, J lost 2 bases, and 4 bases stayed unmatched. CDR1 is SGDLS and CDR2 is YYNGEE in the germline V gene. Here the CDR3 reads CASSPRLAAYEQYF. CDR3 nucleotides: TGTGCCAGCAGCCCCAGACTAGCGGCCTACGAGCAGTACTTC. Full variable domain (outside the CDR3, taken from reference TRBV9 and TRBJ2-7): DSGVTQTPKHLITATGQRVTLRCSPRSGDLSVYWYQQSLDQGLQFLIQYYNGEERAKGNILERFSAQQFPDLHSELNLSSLELGDSALYFCASSPRLAAYEQYFGPGTRLTVT.

The rearrangement uses TRBV5-1 and TRBJ2-3, with D tentatively TRBD2 (6 bases). V shed 3 bases and J shed 6 bases, with 17 bases lying between them. This CDR3 spans 15 amino acids. The germline V gene has CDR1 SGHRS and CDR2 YFSETQ. The CDR3 coding sequence is TGCGCCAGCAGCTCCACAAGCGGGCCCTGGGATACGCAGTATTTT. Translation gives CASSSTSGPWDTQYF.